The T cell receptor beta chain described here comes from a study of blood T cell repertoires in COVID-19. Germline CDR1 SGHRS, CDR2 YFSETQ. J gave up 1 base and V 6 bases, and 11 bases lay outside the gene matches. The CDR3 extends over 16 amino acids. This table comes from immunoSEQ multiplex PCR, and its TCRdb copy is limited to in-frame clones, with some not included. This sample has about 40,000 clones, with around 90% found just once. This clonotype was sampled from a woman aged 70-85 years with acute or convalescent COVID-19. The rearrangement uses TRBV5-1 and TRBJ1-1; 8 bases line up with TRBD1. The sequencing input was peripheral blood. CDR3 loop: CASNEGQGFGNTEAFF. The CDR3 DNA follows: TGCGCCAGCAATGAAGGACAGGGTTTCGGGAACACTGAAGCTTTCTTT.